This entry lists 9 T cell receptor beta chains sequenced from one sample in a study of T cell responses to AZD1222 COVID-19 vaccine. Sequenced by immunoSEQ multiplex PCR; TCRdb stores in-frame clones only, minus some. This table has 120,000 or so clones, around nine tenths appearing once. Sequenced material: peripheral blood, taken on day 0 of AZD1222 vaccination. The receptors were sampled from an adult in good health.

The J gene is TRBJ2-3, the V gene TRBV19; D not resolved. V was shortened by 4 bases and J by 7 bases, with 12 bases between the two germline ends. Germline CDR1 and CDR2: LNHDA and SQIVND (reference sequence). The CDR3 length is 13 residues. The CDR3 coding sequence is TGTGCCAGTAGTACGACGGACGGTAATACGCAGTATTTT. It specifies CASSTTDGNTQYF.

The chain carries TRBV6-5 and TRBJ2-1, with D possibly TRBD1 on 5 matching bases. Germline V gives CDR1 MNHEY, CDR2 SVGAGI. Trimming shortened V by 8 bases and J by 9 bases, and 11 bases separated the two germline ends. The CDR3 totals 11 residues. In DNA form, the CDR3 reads TGTGCCAGCCAGGGTTGGGGTGAGCAGTTCTTC. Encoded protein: CASQGWGEQFF.

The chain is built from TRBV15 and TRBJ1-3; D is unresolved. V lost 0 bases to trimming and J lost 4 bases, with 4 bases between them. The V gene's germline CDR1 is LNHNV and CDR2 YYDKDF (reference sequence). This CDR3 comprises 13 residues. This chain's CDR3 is CATSRDQGNTIYF. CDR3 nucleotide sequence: TGTGCCACCAGCAGAGATCAGGGAAACACCATATATTTT.

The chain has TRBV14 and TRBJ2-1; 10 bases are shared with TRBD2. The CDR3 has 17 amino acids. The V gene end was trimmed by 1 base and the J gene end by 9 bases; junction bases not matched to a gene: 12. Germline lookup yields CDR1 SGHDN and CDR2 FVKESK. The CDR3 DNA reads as TGTGCCAGCAGCCAAGTCCGGGTAGCGGGAGGTTCAGGTGAGCAGTTCTTC. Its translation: CASSQVRVAGGSGEQFF.

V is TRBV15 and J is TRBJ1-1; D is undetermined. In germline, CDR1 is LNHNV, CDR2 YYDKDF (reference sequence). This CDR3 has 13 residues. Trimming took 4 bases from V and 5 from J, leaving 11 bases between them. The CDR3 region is CATSIRLGTEAFF. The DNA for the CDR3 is TGTGCCACCAGCATCCGTCTTGGGACTGAAGCTTTCTTT.

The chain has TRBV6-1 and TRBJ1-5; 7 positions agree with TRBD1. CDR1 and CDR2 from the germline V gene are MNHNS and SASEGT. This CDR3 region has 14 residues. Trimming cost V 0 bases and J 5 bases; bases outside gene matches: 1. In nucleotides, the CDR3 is TGTGCCAGCAGTGAAGCTACAGGGGATCAGCCCCAGCATTTT. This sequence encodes CASSEATGDQPQHF.

As DNA, the CDR3 is TGCGCCAGCAGCCTGGACAGGGGTAGGGACGAGCAGTACTTC. Amino acid sequence: CASSLDRGRDEQYF. The chain carries TRBV5-1 and TRBJ2-7; TRBD1 matches 9 bases. With V trimmed by 4 bases and J by 5 bases, 7 bases remained unmatched. The CDR3 has 14 residues. The germline gives CDR1 SGHRS, CDR2 YFSETQ.

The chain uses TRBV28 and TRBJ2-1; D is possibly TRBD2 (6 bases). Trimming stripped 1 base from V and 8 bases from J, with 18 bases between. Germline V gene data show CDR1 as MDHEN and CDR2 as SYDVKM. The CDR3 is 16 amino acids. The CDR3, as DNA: TGTGCCAGCAGTTTATTGGTCAGCGGGCCTATATATGAGCAGTTCTTC. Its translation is CASSLLVSGPIYEQFF.

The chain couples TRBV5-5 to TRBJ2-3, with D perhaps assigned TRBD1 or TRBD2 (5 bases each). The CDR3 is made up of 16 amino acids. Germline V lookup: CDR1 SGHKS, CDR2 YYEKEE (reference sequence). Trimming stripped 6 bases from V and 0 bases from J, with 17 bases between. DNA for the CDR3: TGTGCCAGCACCTGGGGGACGAGGCCTAGCACAGATACGCAGTATTTT. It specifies CASTWGTRPSTDTQYF.